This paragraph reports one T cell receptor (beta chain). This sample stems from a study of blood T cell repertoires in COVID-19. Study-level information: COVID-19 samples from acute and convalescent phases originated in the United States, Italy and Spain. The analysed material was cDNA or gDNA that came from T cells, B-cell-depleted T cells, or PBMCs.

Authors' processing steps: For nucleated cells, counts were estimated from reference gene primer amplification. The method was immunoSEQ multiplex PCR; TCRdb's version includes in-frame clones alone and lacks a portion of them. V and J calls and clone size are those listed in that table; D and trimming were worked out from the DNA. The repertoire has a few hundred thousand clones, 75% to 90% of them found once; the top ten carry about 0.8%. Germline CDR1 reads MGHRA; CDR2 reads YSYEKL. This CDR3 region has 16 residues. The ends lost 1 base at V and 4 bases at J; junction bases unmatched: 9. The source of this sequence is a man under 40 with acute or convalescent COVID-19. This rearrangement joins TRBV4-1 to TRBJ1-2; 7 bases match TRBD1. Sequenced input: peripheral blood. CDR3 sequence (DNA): TGCGCCAGCAGCCAAGTTACGGGACAGCTTCCCTATGGCTACACCTTC. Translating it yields CASSQVTGQLPYGYTF.